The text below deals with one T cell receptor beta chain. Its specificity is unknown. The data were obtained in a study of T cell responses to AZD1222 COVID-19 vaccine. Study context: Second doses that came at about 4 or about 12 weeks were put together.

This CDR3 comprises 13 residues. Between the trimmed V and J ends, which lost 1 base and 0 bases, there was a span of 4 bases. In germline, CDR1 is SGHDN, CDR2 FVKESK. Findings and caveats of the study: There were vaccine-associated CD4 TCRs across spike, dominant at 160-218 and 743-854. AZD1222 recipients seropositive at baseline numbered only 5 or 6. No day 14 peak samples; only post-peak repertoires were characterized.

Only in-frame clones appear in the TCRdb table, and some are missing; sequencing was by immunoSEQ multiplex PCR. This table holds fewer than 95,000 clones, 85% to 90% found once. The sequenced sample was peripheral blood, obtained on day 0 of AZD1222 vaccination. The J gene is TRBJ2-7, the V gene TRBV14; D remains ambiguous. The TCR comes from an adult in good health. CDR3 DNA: TGTGCCAGCAGCCAAGGGCACTCCTACGAGCAGTACTTC. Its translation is CASSQGHSYEQYF.